This is a list of T cell receptor beta chains from one sample in a study of cytomegalovirus exposure and HLA in healthy donors. Here immunoSEQ multiplex PCR was the method, and the copy in TCRdb shows in-frame clones only, minus some. Here the sample spans just over 200,000 clones, approximately 85% being singletons. Specimen: PBMCs. The receptors were sampled from a woman aged 40 to 50 in good health and CMV-seronegative. Each CDR3 is given with its conserved first and last residue. A D gene is named only where the DNA matches it firmly. For some rows the clone size is stated as once, few or many, or as a class when expanded; others skip it.

>once|TRBV7-2|.|TRBJ2-2
CASSLFGVTGELFF
TGTGCCAGCAGCTTATTCGGGGTCACCGGGGAGCTGTTTTTT
>.|TRBV7-3|TRBD2|TRBJ2-1
CASSQGLAGSHEQFF
TGTGCCAGCAGCCAAGGACTAGCCGGTTCGCATGAGCAGTTCTTC
>.|TRBV7-9|TRBD1|TRBJ1-2
CASSGGQGIYGYTF
TGTGCCAGCAGTGGGGGACAGGGTATTTATGGCTACACCTTC
>once|TRBV19|TRBD1|TRBJ1-1
CASSIGQGGTEAFF
TGTGCCAGTAGTATCGGACAGGGAGGTACTGAAGCTTTCTTT
>.|TRBV9|TRBD1|TRBJ1-2
CASSSRQGGYGYTF
TGTGCCAGCAGCAGCAGACAGGGGGGCTATGGCTACACCTTC
>.|TRBV2|.|TRBJ2-5
CASSGRGQETQYF
TGTGCCAGCTCTGGGCGGGGACAAGAGACCCAGTACTTC
>.|TRBV5-5|.|TRBJ2-7
CASSLQTYEQYF
TGTGCCAGCAGCTTGCAAACCTACGAGCAGTACTTC
>.|TRBV28|TRBD1|TRBJ2-7
CASSTPGQGAFDEQYF
TGTGCCAGCAGTACCCCGGGACAGGGGGCCTTCGACGAGCAGTACTTC
>.|TRBV10-1|.|TRBJ2-5
CASSDTPGKFHF
TGCGCCAGCAGTGATACCCCCGGGAAATTCCACTTC
>.|TRBV6-5|.|TRBJ2-2
CASSYSSGVNTGELFF
TGTGCCAGCAGTTACTCCTCGGGGGTGAACACCGGGGAGCTGTTTTTT
>few|TRBV6-1|TRBD2|TRBJ2-5
CASILRLAELETQYF
TGTGCCAGCATACTGCGACTAGCGGAATTGGAGACCCAGTACTTC
>.|TRBV5-1|.|TRBJ1-4
CASSPQAGTEKLFF
TGCGCCAGCAGCCCGCAAGCCGGGACAGAAAAACTGTTTTTT
>.|TRBV7-8|.|TRBJ2-7
CASSLAKGSEQYF
TGTGCCAGCAGCTTAGCGAAAGGGAGCGAGCAGTACTTC
>.|TRBV5-5|TRBD1|TRBJ2-3
CASSLTGTGGNTQYF
TGTGCCAGCAGTCTAACCGGGACAGGGGGCAATACGCAGTATTTT
>few|TRBV7-8|TRBD2|TRBJ2-2
CASSLGTSGSGRTGELFF
TGTGCCAGCAGCTTAGGGACTAGCGGGAGCGGTAGGACCGGGGAGCTGTTTTTT
>.|TRBV19|.|TRBJ1-5
CASGDGYSNQPQHF
TGTGCCAGTGGAGACGGTTATAGCAATCAGCCCCAGCATTTT
>.|TRBV7-3|TRBD2|TRBJ2-1
CASSLRGGSSYNEQFF
TGTGCCAGCAGCTTAAGGGGCGGGAGCTCCTACAATGAGCAGTTCTTC
>.|TRBV10-1|.|TRBJ2-5
CASSEARPGETQYF
TGCGCCAGCAGTGAAGCCAGGCCGGGGGAGACCCAGTACTTC
>.|TRBV30|TRBD2|TRBJ2-4
CAWSVRSQRESAKNIQYF
TGTGCCTGGAGTGTAAGGTCCCAGCGGGAGTCGGCCAAAAACATTCAGTACTTC
>.|TRBV6-5|TRBD2|TRBJ2-7
CASSPLLGGDEQYF
TGTGCCAGCAGTCCTCTTTTGGGGGGGGACGAGCAGTACTTC
>.|TRBV5-8|.|TRBJ1-1
CASSLPGLGAGATEAFF
TGTGCCAGCAGCTTGCCCGGGCTTGGGGCGGGGGCCACTGAAGCTTTCTTT
>.|TRBV5-5|TRBD1|TRBJ1-2
CASSTPGTGSLYGYTF
TGTGCCAGCAGCACACCCGGGACAGGTTCCTTGTATGGCTACACCTTC
>.|TRBV6-5|.|TRBJ1-6
CASKRGWGDNSPLHF
TGTGCCAGCAAACGGGGGTGGGGCGATAATTCACCCCTCCACTTT
>.|TRBV6-5|TRBD1|TRBJ1-2
CASSADRDYGYTF
TGTGCCAGCAGCGCGGACAGGGACTATGGCTACACCTTC
>few|TRBV7-9|TRBD2|TRBJ2-1
CASSFPGLAHNEQFF
TGTGCCAGCAGCTTCCCGGGACTAGCGCACAATGAGCAGTTCTTC
>.|TRBV25-1|TRBD2|TRBJ2-5
CASSNARTSGIQETQYF
TGTGCCAGCAGCAATGCCCGGACTAGCGGGATCCAAGAGACCCAGTACTTC
>.|TRBV7-9|.|TRBJ2-1
CASSLTGTDEQFF
TGTGCCAGCAGCTTAACCGGTACGGATGAGCAGTTCTTC
>.|TRBV5-6|.|TRBJ1-2
CASSLAETGNYGYTF
TGTGCCAGCAGCTTGGCGGAAACAGGGAACTATGGCTACACCTTC
>.|TRBV23-1|.|TRBJ2-5
CASSQSALWQETQYF
TGCGCCAGCAGTCAATCGGCCTTGTGGCAAGAGACCCAGTACTTC
>.|TRBV19|TRBD1|TRBJ2-7
CASSITGTGGPYEQYF
TGTGCCAGTAGTATAACCGGGACAGGGGGACCCTACGAGCAGTACTTC
>.|TRBV19|.|TRBJ2-7
CASSSGSSGAYEQYF
TGTGCCAGTAGTTCCGGGTCATCAGGGGCCTACGAGCAGTACTTC
>.|TRBV13|.|TRBJ2-3
CASSLKGGTDTQYF
TGTGCCAGCAGCTTAAAAGGGGGAACAGATACGCAGTATTTT
>.|TRBV9|TRBD2|TRBJ2-7
CASSAHGTSGIYEQYF
TGTGCCAGCAGCGCACACGGGACTAGCGGGATATACGAGCAGTACTTC
>.|TRBV29-1|.|TRBJ1-2
CSGETLSGYGYTF
TGCAGCGGGGAAACCTTGAGCGGCTATGGCTACACCTTC
>few|TRBV27|TRBD1|TRBJ1-2
CASSLSPQGQGIGYTF
TGTGCCAGCAGTTTAAGCCCCCAGGGACAGGGGATTGGCTACACCTTC
>.|TRBV27|TRBD1|TRBJ1-2
CASSLNPPGQGADGYTF
TGTGCCAGCAGTTTAAACCCCCCTGGACAGGGGGCGGATGGCTACACCTTC
>once|TRBV27|.|TRBJ2-3
CASSRGLGGDTQYF
TGTGCCAGCAGCCGTGGTTTGGGGGGAGATACGCAGTATTTT
>.|TRBV9|.|TRBJ2-1
CASSVRGGTLVNEQFF
TGTGCCAGCAGCGTGCGTGGCGGAACTCTAGTCAATGAGCAGTTCTTC
>.|TRBV18|TRBD1|TRBJ1-3
CASSQGTGARNTIYF
TGTGCCAGCTCGCAAGGGACAGGCGCTAGAAACACCATATATTTT
>.|TRBV5-1|.|TRBJ2-7
CASSPDSSYEQYF
TGCGCCAGCAGCCCGGACAGTTCCTACGAGCAGTACTTC
>.|TRBV7-6|TRBD2|TRBJ2-1
CASSLRLAGGSNEQFF
TGTGCCAGCAGCCTGAGACTAGCGGGAGGCTCGAATGAGCAGTTCTTC
>.|TRBV9|TRBD1|TRBJ1-1
CASSVVGQGAFGTEAFF
TGTGCCAGCAGCGTAGTGGGGCAGGGGGCCTTCGGCACTGAAGCTTTCTTT
>.|TRBV10-3|TRBD2|TRBJ2-7
CAISGDGGYYEQYF
TGTGCCATCAGTGGGGACGGGGGGTATTACGAGCAGTACTTC
>.|TRBV7-9|.|TRBJ2-1
CASSLSVIEIRAYNEQFF
TGTGCCAGCAGCTTGTCGGTGATCGAGATCCGAGCCTACAATGAGCAGTTCTTC
>.|TRBV18|.|TRBJ1-4
CASSPTGRWGNEKLFF
TGTGCCAGCTCACCCACAGGGCGATGGGGAAATGAAAAACTGTTTTTT
>few|TRBV27|.|TRBJ1-1
CASSWTEDTEAFF
TGTGCCAGCAGTTGGACTGAGGACACTGAAGCTTTCTTT